The clone carrying this T cell receptor (beta chain) was recorded a few times. The same CDR3 also results from other DNA sequences found in this sample. These data come from a study of blood T cell repertoires in COVID-19. The germline V and J ends were trimmed by 0 bases and 1 base, with 10 bases remaining between them. The CDR3 has 15 residues. CDR1 and CDR2 from the germline V gene are LGHDT and YNNKEL (reference sequence). This table comes from immunoSEQ multiplex PCR, and its TCRdb copy is limited to in-frame clones, with some not included. The sample shows 150,000 to 200,000 clones, roughly nine tenths of them seen only once.

This sequence originates from a woman between 55 and 75 years old with COVID-19, enrolled during active disease. The chain has TRBV3-1 (or the pseudogene TRBV3-2) and TRBJ2-7; tentative D call: TRBD1 (5 bases). The specimen was peripheral blood. CDR3 sequence reads: CASSQDLGESYEQYF. In nucleotides, the CDR3 is TGTGCCAGCAGCCAAGATCTAGGGGAATCCTACGAGCAGTACTTC.